This TCR beta chain derives from a study of T cells in localized non-small cell lung cancer. Trimming took 5 bases from V and 4 from J, leaving 14 bases between them. The CDR3 is 15 residues long. Per germline, CDR1 MDHEN and CDR2 SYDVKM. This table comes from immunoSEQ multiplex PCR, and its TCRdb copy is limited to in-frame clones, with some not included. The repertoire has under 70,000 clones, 86% of them found once; the top ten carry 5.2%. This receptor was obtained from a woman aged 35 to 75 with stage I lung adenocarcinoma. The gene calls are TRBV28 and TRBJ1-4; a weak D match, TRBD1 (5 bases). Sequenced material: peripheral blood, taken before any cancer treatment. The DNA for the CDR3 is TGTGCCAGCAGTCTACCCGGGACCTTTAATGAAAAACTGTTTTTT. Its protein product is CASSLPGTFNEKLFF.